This TCR beta chain was identified in a study of T-cell reconstitution after alpha-beta-depleted transplantation in children. There are many counts of this clonotype. Unique molecular identifiers were incorporated into the prepared TCRbeta library. TCRdb independently ran MiXCR on the PCR reads; one entry per CDR3 protein. Of around 240,000 distinct CDR3 sequences listed, more than 7.5% are singletons. The CDR3 is 16 amino acids. In germline, CDR1 is SNHLY, CDR2 FYNNEI. V was cut by 2 bases and J by 0 bases, with 13 bases left in between. The specimen comprised PBMCs from the stem cell graft donor, sampled from the stem cell graft. The origin of this receptor is a human donor who donated a stem cell graft to a child with SCID. The chain employs TRBV2 and TRBJ1-2; the D is unclear. Here the CDR3 DNA reads TGTGCCAGCAGTGAACCCAGGTGTATAGCTAACTATGGCTACACCTTC. Its translation is CASSEPRCIANYGYTF.